The following is a T cell receptor (beta chain) sequence with its context. No antigen is known for it. RNA served as the template for amplifying TCR beta CDR3 regions. First-round RT-PCR with HTBI primers preceded a second-round multiplex PCR. TCRdb ran MiXCR on the multiplex PCR reads and lists one entry per CDR3 protein. This sample has over 150,000 distinct CDR3 sequences; roughly two fifths occur once, and the top ten carry around 5.8%. The sample comes from a study of Graves' ophthalmopathy and Graves' hyperthyroidism. Study-wide results and limits: A model built from 13 signatures distinguished ophthalmopathy from stable hyperthyroidism with around 91% sensitivity and 81.08% specificity. With a specificity of roughly 72% and a sensitivity of about 70%, the model predicted ophthalmopathy progression.

Diagnosis relied on clinical symptoms, serum thyroxine, TRAb, thyroid ultrasound and orbital computed tomography. Germline CDR1 MNHNS, CDR2 SASEGT. CDR3 size: 17 residues. Trimming shortened V by 2 bases and J by 1 base, and 17 bases separated the two germline ends. The gene calls are TRBV6-1 and TRBJ1-1, with a weak D call TRBD1 (6 bases). Sequenced material: peripheral blood. The source is a middle-aged woman with Graves' ophthalmopathy. The CDR3 bases are TGTGCCAGCAGTGAAAGGTCTCAGGGGCGAGGGAACACTGAAGCTTTCTTT. Residues: CASSERSQGRGNTEAFF.